The T cell receptor (beta chain) described here comes from a study of cytomegalovirus exposure and HLA in healthy donors. Study outcomes and limitations: Equally common other TCR beta chains were less clonally expanded than HLA-associated ones, a later analysis found. In a later analysis, productive TCRs from donors in an Asian-associated ancestry cluster reportedly carried fewer N-insertions than the cohort mean.

Vbeta (60) and Jbeta (13) primers were used in the PCR. Generated by immunoSEQ multiplex PCR, the TCRdb table keeps only in-frame clones and is missing some. The sample contains about 210,000 clones, about four fifths of which appear only once. There were likely unrecorded immune exposures, though donors were nominally healthy when sampled. Comment on this clone: What it binds is not known.

The sequenced material came from PBMCs. This sequence was found in a man aged 30-40 years in good health and CMV-seronegative.

CDR3 nucleotides: TGTGCCAGCAGTTTAAGGGCAGGGCCCCAAGAGACCCAGTACTTC. As protein: CASSLRAGPQETQYF. The chain is built from TRBV28 and TRBJ2-5; D possibly corresponds to TRBD1 (5 bases). V was clipped by 2 bases and J by 1 base, with 11 bases between them. Germline V gives CDR1 MDHEN, CDR2 SYDVKM. This CDR3 has 15 amino acids.